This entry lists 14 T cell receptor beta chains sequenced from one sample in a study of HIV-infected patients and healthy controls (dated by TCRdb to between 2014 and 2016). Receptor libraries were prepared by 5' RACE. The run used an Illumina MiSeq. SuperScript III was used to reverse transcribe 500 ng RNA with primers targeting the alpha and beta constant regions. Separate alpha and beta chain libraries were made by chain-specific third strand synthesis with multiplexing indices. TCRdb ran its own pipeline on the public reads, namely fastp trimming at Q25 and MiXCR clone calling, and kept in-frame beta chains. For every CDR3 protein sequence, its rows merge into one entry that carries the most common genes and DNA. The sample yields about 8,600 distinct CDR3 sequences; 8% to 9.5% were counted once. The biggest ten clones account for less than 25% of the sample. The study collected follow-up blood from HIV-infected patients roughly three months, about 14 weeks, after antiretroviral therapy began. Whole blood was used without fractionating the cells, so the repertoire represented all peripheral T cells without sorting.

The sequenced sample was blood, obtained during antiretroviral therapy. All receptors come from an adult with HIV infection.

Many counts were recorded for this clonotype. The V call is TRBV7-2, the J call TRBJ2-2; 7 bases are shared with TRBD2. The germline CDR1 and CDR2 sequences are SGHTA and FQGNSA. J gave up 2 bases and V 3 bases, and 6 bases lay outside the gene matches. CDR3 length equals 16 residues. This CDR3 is CASSLGSGANTGELFF. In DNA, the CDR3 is TGTGCCAGCAGCTTGGGGAGCGGGGCTAACACCGGGGAGCTGTTTTTT.

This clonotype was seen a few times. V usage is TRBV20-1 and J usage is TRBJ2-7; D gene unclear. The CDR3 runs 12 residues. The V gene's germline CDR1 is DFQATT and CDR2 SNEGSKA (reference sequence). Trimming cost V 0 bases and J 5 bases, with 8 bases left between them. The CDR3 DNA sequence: TGCAGTGCTAGAGAGGTTCTTAACGAGCAGTACTTC. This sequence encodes CSAREVLNEQYF.

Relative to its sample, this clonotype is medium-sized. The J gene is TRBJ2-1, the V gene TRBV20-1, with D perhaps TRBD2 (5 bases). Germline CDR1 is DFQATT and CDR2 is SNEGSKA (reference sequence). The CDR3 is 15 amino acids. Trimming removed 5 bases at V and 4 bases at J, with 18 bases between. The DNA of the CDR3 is TGCAGTGCTGCCCCCCCCCACGGGGTGTACAATGAGCAGTTCTTC. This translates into CSAAPPHGVYNEQFF.

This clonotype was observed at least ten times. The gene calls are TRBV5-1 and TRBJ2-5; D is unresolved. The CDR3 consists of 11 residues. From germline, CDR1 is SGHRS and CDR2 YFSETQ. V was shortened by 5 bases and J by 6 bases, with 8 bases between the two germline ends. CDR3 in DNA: TGCGCCAGCAGTATGGAGCAGACCCAGTACTTC. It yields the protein CASSMEQTQYF.

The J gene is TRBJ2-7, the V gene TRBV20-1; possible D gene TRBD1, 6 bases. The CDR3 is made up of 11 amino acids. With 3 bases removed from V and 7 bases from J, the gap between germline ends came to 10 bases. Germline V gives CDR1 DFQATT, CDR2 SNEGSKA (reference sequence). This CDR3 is CSASLGAEQYF. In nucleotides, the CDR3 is TGCAGTGCTAGTTTGGGGGCTGAGCAGTACTTC.

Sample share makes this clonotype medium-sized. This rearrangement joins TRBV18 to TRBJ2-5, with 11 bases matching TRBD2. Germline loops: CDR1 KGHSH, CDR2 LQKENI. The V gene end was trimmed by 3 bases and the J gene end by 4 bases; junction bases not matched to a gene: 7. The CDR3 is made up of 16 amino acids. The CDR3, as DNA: TGTGCCAGCTCACCGCAGCGAGGGACTAGCGGAGAGACCCAGTACTTC. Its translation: CASSPQRGTSGETQYF.

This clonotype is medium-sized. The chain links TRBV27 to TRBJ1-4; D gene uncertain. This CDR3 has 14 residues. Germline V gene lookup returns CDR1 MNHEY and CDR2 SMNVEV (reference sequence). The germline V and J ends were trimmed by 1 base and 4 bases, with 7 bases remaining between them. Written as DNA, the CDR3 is TGTGCCAGCAGTTTATATGAGAATAATGAAAAACTGTTTTTT. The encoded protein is CASSLYENNEKLFF.

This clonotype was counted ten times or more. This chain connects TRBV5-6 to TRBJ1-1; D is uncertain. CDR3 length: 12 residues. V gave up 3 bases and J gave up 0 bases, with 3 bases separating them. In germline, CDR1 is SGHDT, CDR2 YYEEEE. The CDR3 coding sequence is TGTGCCAGCAGCTATATGAACACTGAAGCTTTCTTT. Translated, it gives CASSYMNTEAFF.

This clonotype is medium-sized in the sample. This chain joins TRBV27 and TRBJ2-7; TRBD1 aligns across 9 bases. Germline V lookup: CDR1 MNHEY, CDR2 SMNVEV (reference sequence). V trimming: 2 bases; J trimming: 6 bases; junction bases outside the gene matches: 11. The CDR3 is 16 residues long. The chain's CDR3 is CASSLVVGTGLGEQYV. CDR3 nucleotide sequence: TGTGCCAGCAGTTTAGTAGTCGGGACAGGGCTGGGCGAGCAGTACGTC.

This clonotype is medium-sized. This CDR3 reads CASRPTGFLSSPLHF. The CDR3 region has the DNA TGTGCCAGCAGGCCGACAGGGTTCTTGAGTTCACCCCTCCACTTT. This rearrangement joins TRBV5-5 to TRBJ1-6; 7 positions agree with TRBD1. With V trimmed by 5 bases and J by 9 bases, 11 bases remained unmatched. Germline lookup yields CDR1 SGHKS and CDR2 YYEKEE (reference sequence). This CDR3 has 15 amino acids. The full variable domain, in which reference TRBV5-5 and TRBJ1-6 provide the parts outside the CDR3, is DAGVTQSPTHLIKTRGQQVTLRCSPISGHKSVSWYQQVLGQGPQFIFQYYEKEERGRGNFPDRFSARQFPNYSSELNVNALLLGDSALYLCASRPTGFLSSPLHFGNGTRLTVT.

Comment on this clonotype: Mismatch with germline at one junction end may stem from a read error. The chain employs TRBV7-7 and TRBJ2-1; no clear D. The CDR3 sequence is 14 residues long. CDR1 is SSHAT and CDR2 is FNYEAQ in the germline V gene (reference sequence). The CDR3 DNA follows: TGTGCTAGCAGCTTAAGTACCGATTACAATGAGCAGTTCTTC. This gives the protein CASSLSTDYNEQFF. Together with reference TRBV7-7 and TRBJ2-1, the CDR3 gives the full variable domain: GAGVSQSPRYKVTKRGQDVTLRCDPISSHATLYWYQQALGQGPEFLTYFNYEAQPDKSGLPSDRFSAERPEGSISTLTIQRTEQRDSAMYRCASSLSTDYNEQFFGPGTRLTVL.

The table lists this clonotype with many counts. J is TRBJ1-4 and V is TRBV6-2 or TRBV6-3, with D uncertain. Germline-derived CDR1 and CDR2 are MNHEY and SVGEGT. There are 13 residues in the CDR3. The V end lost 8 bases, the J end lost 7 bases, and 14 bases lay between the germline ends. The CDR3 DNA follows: TGTGCCAGCCGCCCCAAGGTTTTTGAAAAACTGTTTTTT. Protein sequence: CASRPKVFEKLFF.

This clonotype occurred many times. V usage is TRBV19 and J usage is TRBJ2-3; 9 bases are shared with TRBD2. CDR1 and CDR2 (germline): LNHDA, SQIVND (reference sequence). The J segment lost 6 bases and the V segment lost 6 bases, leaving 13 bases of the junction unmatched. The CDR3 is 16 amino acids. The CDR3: CASSSLSGGPWDTQYF. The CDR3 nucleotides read TGTGCCAGTAGCTCGCTGAGCGGGGGGCCCTGGGATACGCAGTATTTT. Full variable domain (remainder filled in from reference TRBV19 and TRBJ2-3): DGGITQSPKYLFRKEGQNVTLSCEQNLNHDAMYWYRQDPGQGLRLIYYSQIVNDFQKGDIAEGYSVSREKKESFPLTVTSAQKNPTAFYLCASSSLSGGPWDTQYFGPGTRLTVL.

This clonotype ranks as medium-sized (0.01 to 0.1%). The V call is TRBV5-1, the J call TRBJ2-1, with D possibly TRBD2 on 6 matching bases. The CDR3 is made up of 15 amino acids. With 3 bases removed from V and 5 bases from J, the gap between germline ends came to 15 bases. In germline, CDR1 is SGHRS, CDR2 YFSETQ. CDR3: CASSWGLPGNNEQFF. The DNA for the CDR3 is TGCGCCAGCAGCTGGGGACTCCCCGGTAACAATGAGCAGTTCTTC.